This TCR beta chain derives from a study of vaccination effects on CD4 cells after COVID-19. Study observations and caveats: Early post-infection timepoints were missing from the study, which also had few convalescent patients.

Clones were sequenced by immunoSEQ multiplex PCR, and TCRdb holds only the in-frame ones, with some missing. This sample has around 47,000 clones, with 55% to 85% found just once. Once cultured for 10 days, the cells underwent separation to obtain CD4+ T cells. Of the BNT162b2 and mRNA-1273 vaccines, participants received two doses of one or the other. On this clone: Antigen unknown.

Germline V gene sequence: CDR1 SGHRS, CDR2 YFSETQ. The CDR3 spans 18 residues. After removal of 3 bases from V and 4 bases from J, the junction contained 14 bases not matched to a gene. Sequenced here: CD4+ T cells from PBMCs cultured without peptide, sampled after COVID-19 vaccination. The V gene is TRBV5-1, the J gene TRBJ1-5; TRBD1 agrees at 9 bases. The TCR sequence derives from a human donor who received a COVID-19 vaccine. Here the CDR3 reads CASSSGTGLAGDNQPQHF. CDR3 nucleotides: TGCGCCAGCAGCTCAGGGACAGGGCTTGCTGGGGATAATCAGCCCCAGCATTTT.